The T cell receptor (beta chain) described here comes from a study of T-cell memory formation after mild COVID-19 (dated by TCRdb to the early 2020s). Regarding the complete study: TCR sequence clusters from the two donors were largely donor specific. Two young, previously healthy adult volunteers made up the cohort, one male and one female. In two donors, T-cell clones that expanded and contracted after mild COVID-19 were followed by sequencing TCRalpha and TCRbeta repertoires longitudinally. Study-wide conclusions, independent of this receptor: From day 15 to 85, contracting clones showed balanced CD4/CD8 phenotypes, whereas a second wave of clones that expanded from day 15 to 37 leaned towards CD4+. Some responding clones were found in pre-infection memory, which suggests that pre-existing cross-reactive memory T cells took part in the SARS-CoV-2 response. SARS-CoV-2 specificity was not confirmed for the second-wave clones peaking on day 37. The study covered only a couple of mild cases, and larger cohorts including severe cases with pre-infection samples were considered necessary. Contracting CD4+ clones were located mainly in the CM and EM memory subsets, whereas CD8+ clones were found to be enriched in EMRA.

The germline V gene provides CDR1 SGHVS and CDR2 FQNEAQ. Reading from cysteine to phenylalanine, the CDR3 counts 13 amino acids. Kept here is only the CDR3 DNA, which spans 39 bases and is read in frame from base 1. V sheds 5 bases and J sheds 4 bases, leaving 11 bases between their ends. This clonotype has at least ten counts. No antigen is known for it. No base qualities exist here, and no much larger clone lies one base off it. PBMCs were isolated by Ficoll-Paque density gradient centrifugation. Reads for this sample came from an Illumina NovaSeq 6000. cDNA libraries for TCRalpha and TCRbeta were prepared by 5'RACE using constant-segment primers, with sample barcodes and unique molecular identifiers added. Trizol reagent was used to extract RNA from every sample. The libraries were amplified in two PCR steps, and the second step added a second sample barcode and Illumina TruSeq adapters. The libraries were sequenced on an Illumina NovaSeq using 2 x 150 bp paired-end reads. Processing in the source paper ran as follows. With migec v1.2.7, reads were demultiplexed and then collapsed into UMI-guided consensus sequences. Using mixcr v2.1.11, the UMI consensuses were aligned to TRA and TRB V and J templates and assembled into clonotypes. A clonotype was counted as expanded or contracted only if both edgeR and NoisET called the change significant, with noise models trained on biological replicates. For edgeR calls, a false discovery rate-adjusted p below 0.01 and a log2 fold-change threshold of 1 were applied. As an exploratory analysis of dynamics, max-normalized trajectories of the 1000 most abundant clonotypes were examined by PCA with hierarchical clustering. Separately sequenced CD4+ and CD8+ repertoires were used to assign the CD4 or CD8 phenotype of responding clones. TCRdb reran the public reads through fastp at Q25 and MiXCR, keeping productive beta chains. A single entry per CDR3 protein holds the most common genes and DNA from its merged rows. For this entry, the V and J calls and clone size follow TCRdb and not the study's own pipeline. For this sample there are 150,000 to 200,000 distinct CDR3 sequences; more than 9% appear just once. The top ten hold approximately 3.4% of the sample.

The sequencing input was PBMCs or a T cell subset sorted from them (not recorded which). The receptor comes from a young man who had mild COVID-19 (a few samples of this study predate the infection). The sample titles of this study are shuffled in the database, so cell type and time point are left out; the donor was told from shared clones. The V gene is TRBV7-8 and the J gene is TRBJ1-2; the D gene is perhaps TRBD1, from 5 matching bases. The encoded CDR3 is CASSVDRGYGYTF. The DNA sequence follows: TGTGCCAGCAGCGTTGACAGAGGCTATGGCTACACCTTC.